The T cell receptor beta chain described here comes from a study of blood T cell repertoires in COVID-19. About the study: Sites in the United States, Italy and Spain provided acute and convalescent COVID-19 samples. From T cells, B-cell-depleted T cells, or PBMCs came the material, which was cDNA or gDNA.

Generated by immunoSEQ multiplex PCR, the TCRdb table keeps only in-frame clones and is missing some. The sample lists a few hundred thousand clones, 80% to 90% seen once, with roughly 1.2% in the top ten. The germline gives CDR1 SGHNT, CDR2 YENEEA. With 1 base removed from V and 3 bases from J, the gap between germline ends came to 11 bases. The CDR3 consists of 15 residues. The J gene is TRBJ2-3, the V gene TRBV11-3; D may be TRBD2 (6 bases). Sequencing input: peripheral blood. The TCR sequence derives from a woman between 45 and 65 years old with acute or convalescent COVID-19. The CDR3 reads CASSLGLVSTDTQYF. CDR3 in DNA: TGTGCCAGCAGCTTAGGACTAGTCTCGACAGATACGCAGTATTTT.